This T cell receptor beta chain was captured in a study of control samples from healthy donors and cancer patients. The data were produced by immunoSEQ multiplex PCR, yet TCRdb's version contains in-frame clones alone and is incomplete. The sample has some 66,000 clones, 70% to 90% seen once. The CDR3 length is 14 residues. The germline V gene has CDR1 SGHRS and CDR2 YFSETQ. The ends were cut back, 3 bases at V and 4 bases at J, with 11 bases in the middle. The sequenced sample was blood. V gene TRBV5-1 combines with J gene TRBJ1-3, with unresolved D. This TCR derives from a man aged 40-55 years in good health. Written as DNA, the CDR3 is TGCGCCAGCAGCTATGGCGCGTCGGGAAACACCATATATTTT. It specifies CASSYGASGNTIYF.